This is a list of T cell receptor beta chains from one sample in a study of T cells in Graves' hyperthyroidism and ophthalmopathy. A single record per CDR3 protein comes from TCRdb applying MiXCR to the multiplex PCR reads. The sample holds a few hundred thousand distinct CDR3 sequences, roughly 25% seen once. Sequenced input: blood. The receptor source for this set is a man aged 50 or older with Graves' hyperthyroidism. The CDR3 runs from the conserved cysteine through the conserved F or W. The D gene is left open where the match is weak. Not every row has a clone size; where given, it reads once, few, many or a size class.

d_gene,abundance,j_gene,v_gene,CDR3nt,CDR3aa
.,.,TRBJ2-3,TRBV19,TGTGCCAGTAGTATTCCCACAAGGAGAGATACGCAGTATTTT,CASSIPTRRDTQYF
TRBD2,few,TRBJ2-3,TRBV6-2/TRBV6-3,TGTGCCAGCAGCCACCCTGGGCGGGAGTCCGATACGCAGTATTTT,CASSHPGRESDTQYF
.,many,TRBJ1-1,TRBV28,TGTGCCAGCAGTTTACCCGGACACATGAACACTGAAGCTTTCTTT,CASSLPGHMNTEAFF
.,.,TRBJ2-1,TRBV6-1,TGTGCCAGCAGTGAATTCCCGGAAGGAGTGCGCTACAATGAGCAGTTCTTC,CASSEFPEGVRYNEQFF
.,many,TRBJ2-3,TRBV12-3/TRBV12-4,TGTGCCAGCAGTACAGAGTACACAGATACGCAGTATTTT,CASSTEYTDTQYF
.,many,TRBJ1-2,TRBV6-1,TGTGCCAGCATCGGCAGGGTTCACTATGGCTACACCTTC,CASIGRVHYGYTF
.,few,TRBJ2-3,TRBV12-3/TRBV12-4,TGTGCCAGCAGTACCGCCGGCGCCGATACGCAGTATTTT,CASSTAGADTQYF
TRBD2,few,TRBJ2-7,TRBV20-1,TGCAGTGCTAGAGGACTAGCGGGTCTTCAGCAGTACTTC,CSARGLAGLQQYF
.,.,TRBJ1-2,TRBV11-2,TGTGCCAGCAGCTCAAGTCCCTATGGCTACACCTTC,CASSSSPYGYTF
TRBD2,few,TRBJ2-1,TRBV19,TGTGCCAGTACCGACGGGACTAGCGGGATCAATGAGCAGTTCTTC,CASTDGTSGINEQFF
.,.,TRBJ2-3,TRBV10-3,TGTGCCATCAGTGAACTGCCAGCAGATACGCAGTATTTT,CAISELPADTQYF
TRBD1,few,TRBJ2-7,TRBV28,TGTGCCAGCATCCAGACAGGGCGGCTCGAGCAGTACTTC,CASIQTGRLEQYF
.,.,TRBJ2-7,TRBV19,TGTGCCAGTAGTATAGACACGAAAGGTGGCGAGCAGTACTTC,CASSIDTKGGEQYF
.,once,TRBJ2-1,TRBV11-2,TGTGCCAGCAGCTTCGGGACTTCAAATACCTACGAGCAGTTCTTC,CASSFGTSNTYEQFF
TRBD2,many,TRBJ2-1,TRBV7-9,TGTGCCAGCAGCTCCCCTAGCGGGAGGTGGCATGAGCAGTTCTTC,CASSSPSGRWHEQFF
TRBD2,few,TRBJ2-5,TRBV7-6,TGTGCCAGCAGCTTATCTACGGGAGGGCCCGGGGAGACCCAGTACTTC,CASSLSTGGPGETQYF
.,few,TRBJ2-2,TRBV24-1,TGTGCCAGTTCGGTAGGGGCGAACACCGGGGAGCTGTTTTTT,CASSVGANTGELFF
TRBD1,few,TRBJ1-1,TRBV5-1,TGCGCCAGCGACAGGGGGGACATGAACACTGAAGCTTTCTTT,CASDRGDMNTEAFF
TRBD2,few,TRBJ2-7,TRBV2,TGTGCCAGCAGTGAAGCGCTTAGCGGGAGGGTTGGAGAGCAGTACTTC,CASSEALSGRVGEQYF
.,many,TRBJ1-1,TRBV6-2/TRBV6-3,TGTGCCAGCAGGGACGGGATGGACGACACTGAAGCTTTCTTT,CASRDGMDDTEAFF
TRBD2,.,TRBJ2-1,TRBV11-3,TGTGCCAGCAGCATCAGGACTAGCGGGAAATACAATGAGCAGTTCTTC,CASSIRTSGKYNEQFF
.,many,TRBJ2-7,TRBV3-1,TGTGCCAGCAGCCAGAACGGGGGCGCGTACGAGCAGTACTTC,CASSQNGGAYEQYF
.,many,TRBJ2-1,TRBV28,TGTGCCAGTAGCATAAGCTCCTACAATGAGCAGTTCTTC,CASSISSYNEQFF
.,.,TRBJ2-5,TRBV24-1,TGTGCCACCAGTGATTCCTCTATTACTGGGGCCCCCACACAAGAGACCCAGTACTTC,CATSDSSITGAPTQETQYF
TRBD2,.,TRBJ2-4,TRBV29-1,TGCAGCGTTGAAGAGGTAGCGGGAGGGCCTGACATTCAGTACTTC,CSVEEVAGGPDIQYF
.,few,TRBJ2-2,TRBV24-1,TGTGCCACCAGTGATTTCAGGGCAGGAACCGGGGAGCTGTTTTTT,CATSDFRAGTGELFF
.,.,TRBJ2-7,TRBV19,TGTGCCAGTAACGGGGCCTCCTACGAGCAGTACTTC,CASNGASYEQYF
TRBD2,many,TRBJ2-7,TRBV27,TGTGCCAGCAGCCTTTTAGCGGGAGTAAAATACGAGCAGTACTTC,CASSLLAGVKYEQYF
.,few,TRBJ1-1,TRBV20-1,TGCAGTGCTAGAGATCTGTTAAATTCGAACACTGAAGCTTTCTTT,CSARDLLNSNTEAFF
TRBD1,few,TRBJ2-3,TRBV12-3/TRBV12-4,TGTGCCAGCAAAACCGGGACAGCCCTCACAGATACGCAGTATTTT,CASKTGTALTDTQYF
TRBD1,many,TRBJ1-2,TRBV3-1,TGTGCCAGCAGCCACGGGGACAGGGAGAGTAATGGCTACACCTTC,CASSHGDRESNGYTF
.,few,TRBJ2-7,TRBV6-5,TGTGCCAGCAGTTACACATTCACTGCGCACGAGCAGTACTTC,CASSYTFTAHEQYF
TRBD2,.,TRBJ2-7,TRBV10-2,TGCGCCAGCAGTGAGAGCGGGGGAGCGTCGGAGCAGTACTTC,CASSESGGASEQYF
.,few,TRBJ2-2,TRBV6-1,TGTGCCAGCAAACTACAGGCGAACACCGGGGAGCTGTTTTTT,CASKLQANTGELFF
TRBD2,.,TRBJ2-3,TRBV20-1,TGCAGTGCTAGAGACCATGGGGGTAGCGGGAGTCCAGATACGCAGTATTTT,CSARDHGGSGSPDTQYF
.,once,TRBJ2-3,TRBV5-6,TGTGCCAGCAGCTTGGCGGGAGCTGTAAATACGCAGTATTTT,CASSLAGAVNTQYF
.,few,TRBJ2-5,TRBV28,TGTGCCAGCAACCCGGGAACCCAAGAGACCCAGTACTTC,CASNPGTQETQYF
.,once,TRBJ2-7,TRBV7-9,TGTGCCAGCAGCTTCGAGCTCTCCTACGAGCAGTACTTC,CASSFELSYEQYF
.,few,TRBJ1-3,TRBV20-1,TGCAGTGCTATAGCTGGAAACACCATATATTTT,CSAIAGNTIYF
TRBD1,few,TRBJ2-7,TRBV6-5,TGTGCCAGCAGTTACGACAGGGGTAACAAGCAGTACTTC,CASSYDRGNKQYF
.,.,TRBJ2-1,TRBV6-5,TGTGCCAGCAGTTACTCGTTCCGACTCAGCTCCTACAATGAGCAGTTCTTC,CASSYSFRLSSYNEQFF
.,.,TRBJ2-7,TRBV20-1,TGCAGTGCGAATCGGGACTCCTACGAGCAGTACTTC,CSANRDSYEQYF
.,.,TRBJ1-3,TRBV20-1,TGCAGTGCTAGAGCCACCGGGCTCGGAAACACCATATATTTT,CSARATGLGNTIYF
.,many,TRBJ1-1,TRBV29-1,TGCAGCGTTGATGTCACTGAAGCTTTCTTT,CSVDVTEAFF
.,few,TRBJ1-1,TRBV18,TGTGCCAGCTCACCTGGGCCTCTTGAAGCTTTCTTT,CASSPGPLEAFF
TRBD1,many,TRBJ1-1,TRBV7-2,TGTGCCAGCAGCTTAATGGGACAGGGTGCCACTGAAGCTTTCTTT,CASSLMGQGATEAFF
.,.,TRBJ2-7,TRBV29-1,TGCAGCGCAGCGGGACACAACTCCTACGAGCAGTACTTC,CSAAGHNSYEQYF
.,few,TRBJ2-5,TRBV20-1,TGCAGTGTGGGGGTTGCAGGAGGAGAGACCCAGTACTTC,CSVGVAGGETQYF
.,.,TRBJ2-5,TRBV11-2,TGTGCCAGCAGGGAGATGGGGGTCCTCCAAGAGACCCAGTACTTC,CASREMGVLQETQYF
TRBD1,few,TRBJ1-2,TRBV19,TGTGCCAGTAGTCAAACAGGGGTTTATGGCTACACCTTC,CASSQTGVYGYTF
.,.,TRBJ2-5,TRBV12-3/TRBV12-4,TGTGCCAGCACCTCCCAAAGGAAAGAGACCCAGTACTTC,CASTSQRKETQYF
.,.,TRBJ2-2,TRBV5-1,TGCGCCAGCAGCACCGGCCGAAGCGGCGGCACCGGGGAGCTGTTTTTT,CASSTGRSGGTGELFF
.,many,TRBJ2-1,TRBV7-2,TGTGCCAGCAGCTTAGTTGGTACGTCGAATGAGCAGTTCTTC,CASSLVGTSNEQFF
.,.,TRBJ2-3,TRBV4-1,TGCGCCAGCAGCCAAGACAGACCTCCTACAGATACGCAGTATTTT,CASSQDRPPTDTQYF
.,many,TRBJ2-5,TRBV2,TGTGCCAGCAGGTCCGGCCCGTACTCGGAGACCCAGTACTTC,CASRSGPYSETQYF
.,.,TRBJ2-5,TRBV7-9,TGTGCCAGCAGCTCCCTGGACCATCACGAGACCCAGTACTTC,CASSSLDHHETQYF
.,.,TRBJ2-7,TRBV20-1,TGCAGTGCTGTCCTTGAAGCGGCATTCTACGAGCAGTACTTC,CSAVLEAAFYEQYF
.,few,TRBJ1-2,TRBV29-1,TGCAGCGTTGAAACCGCGACGGAGTATGGCTACACCTTC,CSVETATEYGYTF
.,.,TRBJ2-1,TRBV15,TGTGCCACCAGCAGAGCACAGATTAACAATGAGCAGTTCTTC,CATSRAQINNEQFF
.,few,TRBJ2-5,TRBV10-2,TGCGCCAGCAGTGACACTAGCAAGGGGCGAGAGACCCAGTACTTC,CASSDTSKGRETQYF